This TCR beta chain originates from a study of CD8 T cells in ankylosing spondylitis. Study-wide results and caveats: Disease-linked clones displayed a CD8+ phenotype and appeared relatively rarely in peripheral blood.

CDR3 length equals 13 residues. V lost 7 bases and J 6 bases, leaving 15 bases between the germline ends. Germline CDR1 is SQVTM and CDR2 is ANQGSEA. Molecular-barcoded quantitative 5'-RACE produced these TCR beta libraries. Each CDR3 protein is one row after TCRdb ran MiXCR on the 5' RACE reads. The table records 250,000 or so distinct CDR3 sequences, 20% to 30% of them present only once. This clonotype has just a few counts. What it binds is unknown. The specimen was blood, either unsorted or a sorted T cell fraction (not recorded which). The sequence was obtained from a male donor with ankylosing spondylitis or in good health (not recorded which). The rearrangement links TRBV29-1 to TRBJ2-2, with D unresolved. Here the CDR3 DNA reads TGCAGCGCAGCCCAGGATCAGGCCGGGGAGCTGTTTTTT. Translated, it gives CSAAQDQAGELFF.